Listed below are T cell receptor beta chains from one sample, sequenced in a study of cytomegalovirus exposure and HLA in healthy donors. This table comes from immunoSEQ multiplex PCR, and its TCRdb copy is limited to in-frame clones, with some not included. The sample yields 130,000 to 150,000 clones, 64% seen once. Sample: PBMCs. The receptor source for this set is a woman in her 30s in good health and CMV-seropositive. Both conserved end residues are trimmed from each CDR3. Rows give clone size only sometimes, using once, few, many, or a class for an expanded clone.

clone_size: NA
j_call: TRBJ1-2
v_call: TRBV7-2
cdr3_aa: ASSTRTGGLHGYT

clone_size: NA
j_call: TRBJ1-1
v_call: TRBV5-6
cdr3_aa: ASSLVNRDSEEAF

clone_size: NA
j_call: TRBJ1-5
v_call: TRBV6-5
cdr3_aa: ASRKDTGGNQPQH

clone_size: NA
j_call: TRBJ2-7
v_call: TRBV2
cdr3_aa: ASRGAQPTYEQY

clone_size: NA
j_call: TRBJ2-7
v_call: TRBV6-5
cdr3_aa: ASSYLSGGYEQY

clone_size: NA
j_call: TRBJ1-6
v_call: TRBV19
cdr3_aa: ASSIVRVANSPLH

clone_size: few
j_call: TRBJ2-7
v_call: TRBV7-2
cdr3_aa: ASSLGALAGDEQY

clone_size: NA
j_call: TRBJ2-5
v_call: TRBV18
cdr3_aa: ASSRDLYQETQY

clone_size: NA
j_call: TRBJ1-5
v_call: TRBV23-1
cdr3_aa: ASSQSPGESQPQH

clone_size: NA
j_call: TRBJ2-5
v_call: TRBV7-7
cdr3_aa: ASSQDRGRPETQY

clone_size: NA
j_call: TRBJ1-1
v_call: TRBV6-1
cdr3_aa: ASSRDSPEAF

clone_size: few
j_call: TRBJ1-3
v_call: TRBV4-1
cdr3_aa: ASSNVPGGSGNTIY

clone_size: NA
j_call: TRBJ1-2
v_call: TRBV5-4
cdr3_aa: ASSLRVDYGYT

clone_size: few
j_call: TRBJ1-2
v_call: TRBV5-6
cdr3_aa: ASSLGERGYGYT

clone_size: few
j_call: TRBJ1-2
v_call: TRBV29-1
cdr3_aa: SVGDSAYGYT

clone_size: NA
j_call: TRBJ2-1
v_call: TRBV6-5
cdr3_aa: ASSSEGAGGWNEQF

clone_size: once
j_call: TRBJ2-5
v_call: TRBV30
cdr3_aa: AWSPGLAGQETQY

clone_size: NA
j_call: TRBJ2-3
v_call: TRBV7-9
cdr3_aa: ASTPDRLVPTDTQY

clone_size: NA
j_call: TRBJ1-3
v_call: TRBV25-1
cdr3_aa: ASTRRDRNSGNTIY

clone_size: NA
j_call: NA
v_call: TRBV5-6
cdr3_aa: ASSYPGPTYEQY

clone_size: NA
j_call: NA
v_call: TRBV7-2
cdr3_aa: ASSLVGISSYEQY

clone_size: once
j_call: TRBJ2-4
v_call: TRBV5-6
cdr3_aa: ASSSGIAKNIQY

clone_size: NA
j_call: TRBJ2-7
v_call: TRBV19
cdr3_aa: ASSAGQGLYEQY

clone_size: NA
j_call: TRBJ2-7
v_call: TRBV14
cdr3_aa: ASSPQAYEQY

clone_size: few
j_call: TRBJ1-1
v_call: TRBV10-2
cdr3_aa: ASNALPWTVNTEAF

clone_size: few
j_call: TRBJ2-3
v_call: TRBV6-5
cdr3_aa: ASSYSVLGGGDTQY

clone_size: NA
j_call: TRBJ1-1
v_call: TRBV5-1
cdr3_aa: ASSLGAGNTEAF

clone_size: few
j_call: TRBJ2-1
v_call: TRBV4-2
cdr3_aa: ASSPIAGVPHEQF